This TCR beta chain stems from a study of blood T cells in healthy people across ages. Then a second PCR, running roughly 7 to 11 cycles, was carried out with a sample-barcoded 5' primer and a J-beta primer mix. Via MiXCR, TCRdb re-called the 5' RACE reads, giving one row per CDR3 protein. This table holds 850,000 or so distinct CDR3 sequences, more than 25% found once. The table lists this clonotype with many counts. The V and J ends lost 4 bases and 12 bases, in that order; junction bases with no gene match: 9. CDR1 and CDR2 (germline): SGHRS, YFSETQ. The CDR3 consists of 14 residues. The source is a woman aged 80 or older in good health. The sample taken for sequencing was blood. The V and J genes are TRBV5-1 and TRBJ2-1; 11 nucleotides line up with TRBD1. This CDR3 is CASSPGTGGKGQFF. CDR3 nucleotides: TGCGCCAGCAGCCCCGGGACAGGGGGTAAGGGGCAGTTCTTC.